A single sample is the source of the 22 T cell receptor beta chains below, sequenced in a study of identical twins. TCRdb used MiXCR to reprocess the 5' RACE reads, holding one entry per CDR3 protein. There are approximately 220,000 distinct CDR3 sequences in the sample; approximately 9% occur only once, and 5% to 5.5% lies in the top ten. Sequencing was carried out using memory (CD45RO+) T cells sorted from blood. The receptors originated from a woman in her late teens or twenties in good health.

This clonotype was picked up many times. V gene TRBV4-3 combines with J gene TRBJ2-5; 7 bases map to TRBD2. The CDR3 spans 15 residues. Germline V gene lookup returns CDR1 LGHNA and CDR2 YSLEER. After removal of 4 bases from V and 3 bases from J, the junction contained 8 bases not matched to a gene. This chain's CDR3 is CASSPSTSSEETQYF. The CDR3 region has the DNA TGCGCCAGCAGCCCATCGACTAGCTCTGAAGAGACCCAGTACTTC.

V gene TRBV3-1 combines with J gene TRBJ2-5, with D perhaps matching TRBD1 (6 bases). The V gene lost 6 bases and the J gene lost 2 bases, with 16 bases spanning the gap. Per germline, CDR1 LGHDT and CDR2 YNNKEL (reference sequence). The CDR3 has 15 amino acids. The CDR3 DNA sequence: TGTGCCAGCAGGAATAGGGGGAAGGGACAAGAGACCCAGTACTTC. It is translated as CASRNRGKGQETQYF.

The chain carries TRBV9 and TRBJ2-1, with 7 bases lining up with TRBD2. CDR1 is SGDLS, CDR2 YYNGEE, per germline. This CDR3 has 16 amino acids. V dropped 0 bases and J dropped 0; count of bases not matched to a gene: 3. CDR3 bases: TGTGCCAGCAGCGTAGGGCTAGCGGACTCCTACAATGAGCAGTTCTTC. The encoded protein is CASSVGLADSYNEQFF.

The V call is TRBV14, the J call TRBJ2-7; 7 bases map to TRBD1. With V trimmed by 1 base and J by 4 bases, 10 bases remained unmatched. The CDR3 has 16 residues. Germline V gene data show CDR1 as SGHDN and CDR2 as FVKESK. CDR3 DNA sequence: TGTGCCAGCAGCCAAGGACCGAGACAGGGTGCTTACGAGCAGTACTTC. Its protein product is CASSQGPRQGAYEQYF.

This clonotype was seen a handful of times. V and J are TRBV19 and TRBJ2-7; D not resolved. V was cut by 5 bases and J by 3 bases, with 14 bases left in between. Per germline, CDR1 LNHDA and CDR2 SQIVND (reference sequence). CDR3 size: 14 residues. The DNA for the CDR3 is TGTGCCAGTAGTGTCAACACAGTCGACTACGAGCAGTACTTC. Residues: CASSVNTVDYEQYF.

This clonotype occurred a few times. This chain joins TRBV4-1 and TRBJ2-5; no clear D. The CDR3 runs 13 residues. CDR1 is MGHRA and CDR2 is YSYEKL in the germline V gene. The V and J ends lost 0 bases and 5 bases respectively, with 7 bases between them. CDR3 DNA: TGCGCCAGCAGCCAAGAGAGCGCGGAGACCCAGTACTTC. Translating it yields CASSQESAETQYF.

This clonotype was picked up a small number of times. The chain is built from TRBV11-2 and TRBJ2-7, with 10 bases matching TRBD2. CDR1 SGHAT and CDR2 FQNNGV come from the germline V gene. Trimming cost V 4 bases and J 6 bases; bases outside gene matches: 6. CDR3 length equals 14 residues. In DNA, the CDR3 is TGTGCCAGCAGCTCCGGGACTAGCGCTCGCGAGCAGTACTTC. This codes for CASSSGTSAREQYF.

This clonotype occurred a few times. The genes are TRBV19 and TRBJ2-1, with 7 bases fitting TRBD2. Germline CDR1 reads LNHDA; CDR2 reads SQIVND (reference sequence). This CDR3 has 13 amino acids. V dropped 3 bases and J dropped 7; count of bases not matched to a gene: 3. The CDR3: CASSMASGNEQFF. CDR3 nucleotide sequence: TGTGCCAGTAGTATGGCTAGCGGAAATGAGCAGTTCTTC.

J is TRBJ2-1 and V is TRBV20-1; D gene unclear. The CDR3 is 12 residues long. Trimming cost V 3 bases and J 9 bases, with 12 bases left between them. CDR1 is DFQATT and CDR2 is SNEGSKA in the germline V gene (reference sequence). CDR3 DNA: TGCAGTGCTAGTAAGTCTGTGGGTGAGCAGTTCTTC. This encodes CSASKSVGEQFF.

This clonotype was observed at least ten times. CDR3 region: CASSLAGGAYNEQFF. CDR3 DNA: TGTGCCAGCAGCTTAGCTGGCGGGGCCTACAATGAGCAGTTCTTC. V usage is TRBV7-2 and J usage is TRBJ2-1; D perhaps matches TRBD2 (6 bases). Per germline, CDR1 SGHTA and CDR2 FQGNSA. The CDR3 length is 15 residues. V was cut by 0 bases and J by 2 bases, with 8 bases left in between.

The J gene is TRBJ1-5, the V gene TRBV9; D is undetermined. The CDR3 covers 13 residues. Trimming removed 0 bases at V and 1 base at J, with 2 bases between. Germline V gene lookup returns CDR1 SGDLS and CDR2 YYNGEE. The CDR3 nucleotides read TGTGCCAGCAGCGTAGAAAGCAATCAGCCCCAGCATTTT. Its protein is CASSVESNQPQHF. Drawing the rest from reference TRBV9 and TRBJ1-5, the complete variable domain is DSGVTQTPKHLITATGQRVTLRCSPRSGDLSVYWYQQSLDQGLQFLIQYYNGEERAKGNILERFSAQQFPDLHSELNLSSLELGDSALYFCASSVESNQPQHFGDGTRLSIL.

This clonotype was recorded many times. The chain carries TRBV6-2 or TRBV6-3 and TRBJ2-7, with D perhaps matching TRBD1 (6 bases). V lost 0 bases and J 0 bases, leaving 6 bases between the germline ends. The CDR3 spans 14 residues. Germline CDR1 and CDR2: MNHEY and SVGEGT. As DNA, the CDR3 is TGTGCCAGCAGTTACTCGGACAGCTCCTACGAGCAGTACTTC. Amino acid sequence: CASSYSDSSYEQYF.

The V call is TRBV5-1, the J call TRBJ2-2, with TRBD1 matching 7 bases. The length of the CDR3 is 15 residues. V lost 0 bases and J lost 6; bases outside the gene matches: 5. CDR1 is SGHRS, CDR2 YFSETQ, per germline. This CDR3 reads CASSLGPTGAGELFF. Written as DNA, the CDR3 is TGCGCCAGCAGCTTGGGACCCACAGGGGCCGGGGAGCTGTTTTTT.

About this clonotype itself: An end of the junction differs from the germline gene, which may be a read error. The chain combines TRBV5-5 with TRBJ2-3; the D is unclear. This CDR3 is built from 13 residues. From germline, CDR1 is SGHKS and CDR2 YYEKEE (reference sequence). CDR3 in DNA: TGTGCCGGCAGCTTGGAGAGCACAGATACGCAGTATTTT. Amino acid sequence: CAGSLESTDTQYF.

Only a few counts were recorded for this clonotype. The chain couples TRBV5-5 to TRBJ1-1; D is unresolved. The CDR3 is made up of 16 amino acids. Germline V gene sequence: CDR1 SGHKS, CDR2 YYEKEE (reference sequence). The V end lost 4 bases, the J end lost 3 bases, and 19 bases lay between the germline ends. Here the CDR3 reads CASSRYLITPDTEAFF. Written as DNA, the CDR3 is TGTGCCAGCAGCCGCTACTTGATAACCCCGGACACTGAAGCTTTCTTT.

The sample holds a few counts of this clonotype. This chain links TRBV5-1 with TRBJ2-5; D may be TRBD1 or TRBD2 (5 bases each). The CDR3 spans 16 residues. Germline values: CDR1 SGHRS, CDR2 YFSETQ. V lost 0 bases, J lost 5 bases, and 17 bases lay in between. The CDR3 protein is CASSLEGYPGTETQYF. The CDR3 nucleotides are TGCGCCAGCAGCTTGGAGGGATACCCCGGGACCGAGACCCAGTACTTC.

The chain carries TRBV6-2 or TRBV6-3 and TRBJ2-1; 10 bases match TRBD2. Trimming took 6 bases from V and 10 from J; bases not matched to a gene: 18. Germline-derived CDR1 and CDR2 are MNHEY and SVGEGT. The CDR3 covers 17 residues. CDR3 nucleotides: TGTGCCAGCAGCCCGCCCACTAGTAGCGGGAGGTGGAACGAGCAGTTCTTC. It specifies CASSPPTSSGRWNEQFF.

This clonotype was counted many times. The rearrangement uses TRBV4-2 and TRBJ2-7; 9 bases line up with TRBD2. The CDR3 runs to 16 residues. J lost 6 bases, V lost 0 bases, and 9 bases had no gene match. Germline V gene lookup returns CDR1 LGHNA and CDR2 YNFKEQ. This chain's CDR3 is CASSQDEGGGASEQYF. For the CDR3, the DNA is TGTGCCAGCAGCCAAGATGAGGGCGGGGGGGCGAGCGAGCAGTACTTC.

The chain combines TRBV20-1 with TRBJ2-2; D is ambiguous. Per the germline V gene, CDR1 is DFQATT and CDR2 is SNEGSKA (reference sequence). V was shortened by 1 base and J by 3 bases, with 9 bases between the two germline ends. The CDR3 sequence is 14 residues long. CDR3 loop: CSARATYDTGELFF. CDR3 DNA sequence: TGCAGTGCTAGAGCCACCTATGACACCGGGGAGCTGTTTTTT.

This clonotype was recorded many times. The V call is TRBV12-3 or TRBV12-4, the J call TRBJ2-1; 7 nucleotides line up with TRBD2. Losses at the gene ends were 5 bases for V and 7 bases for J; bases not matched to a gene: 8. The CDR3 has 14 amino acids. In nucleotides, the CDR3 is TGTGCCAGCAGTATACTCGGGAGGTTTAATGAGCAGTTCTTC. Amino acids: CASSILGRFNEQFF.

The chain employs TRBV5-1 and TRBJ1-4; no firm D call. The CDR3 loop spans 15 amino acids. The V gene's germline CDR1 is SGHRS and CDR2 YFSETQ. With 0 bases removed from V and 2 bases from J, the gap between germline ends came to 8 bases. The CDR3 bases are TGCGCCAGCAGCTTGGCCGGCGGGACTAATGAAAAACTGTTTTTT. Amino acid sequence: CASSLAGGTNEKLFF.

This clonotype was found a few times. V usage is TRBV7-2 and J usage is TRBJ2-7; unclear D gene. Germline assignment: CDR1 SGHTA and CDR2 FQGNSA. This CDR3 is 13 amino acids long. Trimming left V 5 bases short and J 2 bases short, with 10 bases between. This chain's CDR3 is CASSQKAPYEQYF. The CDR3 DNA reads TGTGCCAGCAGCCAAAAAGCTCCCTACGAGCAGTACTTC.